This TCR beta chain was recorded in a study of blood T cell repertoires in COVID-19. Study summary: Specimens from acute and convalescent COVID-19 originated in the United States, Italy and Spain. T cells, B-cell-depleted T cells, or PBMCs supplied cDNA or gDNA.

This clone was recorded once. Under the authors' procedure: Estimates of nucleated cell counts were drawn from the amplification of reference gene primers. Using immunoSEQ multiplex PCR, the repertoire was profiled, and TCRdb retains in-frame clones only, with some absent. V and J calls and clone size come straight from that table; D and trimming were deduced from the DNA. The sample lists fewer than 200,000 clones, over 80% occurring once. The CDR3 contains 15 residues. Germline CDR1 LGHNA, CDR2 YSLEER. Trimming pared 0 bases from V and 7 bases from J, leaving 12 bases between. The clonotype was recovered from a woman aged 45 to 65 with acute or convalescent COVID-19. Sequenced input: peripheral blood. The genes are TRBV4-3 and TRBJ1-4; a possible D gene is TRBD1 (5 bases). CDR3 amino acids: CASSQEWQGGEKLFF. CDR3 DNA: TGCGCCAGCAGCCAAGAGTGGCAGGGTGGTGAAAAACTGTTTTTT.